The clone carrying this TCR beta chain was seen more than once but under ten times. With iRepertoire HTBI primers and Arm-PCR of CDR3 regions, TCR beta libraries were built. TCRdb used MiXCR to reprocess the multiplex PCR reads, holding one entry per CDR3 protein. The repertoire holds approximately 400,000 distinct CDR3 sequences, with more than 13% as singletons. Time point here: newly diagnosed GD, antithyroid drugs for less than 3 months. PBMC-extracted RNA yielded the TCR library. This specimen belongs to a study of regulatory T cells in long-lasting Graves disease. For the study at large: Under 3 months of antithyroid drugs had been taken by newly diagnosed Graves' patients.

Another study also made use of these data, one on T cells in Graves' hyperthyroidism and ophthalmopathy. That publication notes: Stability of Graves' hyperthyroidism was defined as absent ophthalmopathy progression within 18 months. A first-round RT-PCR of the TCR CDR3 used the HTBI primer set.

This specimen consisted of peripheral blood mononuclear cells (PBMCs), obtained at new diagnosis, from a patient treated with antithyroid drugs. The clonotype originates from a woman in her 30s with Graves disease.

The DNA of the CDR3 is TGTGCCAGCAGCCCCCTCCGGAGGGAGTCAGCCAAAAACATTCAGTACTTC. Its translation: CASSPLRRESAKNIQYF. This chain connects TRBV13 to TRBJ2-4, with D possibly being TRBD2 (6 bases). Germline loops: CDR1 PRHDT, CDR2 FYEKMQ (reference sequence). V was pared by 5 bases and J by 0 bases, with 17 bases between. The CDR3 sequence is 17 residues long.